Presented here are 5 T cell receptor beta chains from one specimen sequenced in a study of blood T cell repertoires in COVID-19. Profiled with immunoSEQ multiplex PCR; TCRdb holds only in-frame clones, not every one. The profile shows approximately 21,000 clones, 86% of them singletons. Sequencing was performed on peripheral blood. The receptors derive from an elderly woman with active or convalescent COVID-19.

The rearrangement joins TRBV28 to TRBJ2-7, with 9 bases identical to TRBD1. CDR1 is MDHEN, CDR2 SYDVKM, per germline. The CDR3 consists of 12 residues. V was clipped by 7 bases and J by 6 bases; unmatched bases: 4. CDR3 in amino acids: CASTTGGVEQYF. DNA for the CDR3: TGTGCCAGCACCACAGGGGGCGTCGAGCAGTACTTC.

The chain carries TRBV19 and TRBJ1-1, with TRBD1 matching over 10 bases. J gave up 4 bases and V 1 base, and 3 bases lay outside the gene matches. CDR1 is LNHDA and CDR2 is SQIVND in the germline V gene (reference sequence). The CDR3 runs 15 residues. The CDR3 DNA follows: TGTGCCAGTAGTATAGTCGGGACAGGGGCCACTGAAGCTTTCTTT. It translates to CASSIVGTGATEAFF.

The chain couples TRBV10-3 to TRBJ1-5; D is possibly TRBD1 (6 bases). The ends were cut back, 4 bases at V and 0 bases at J, with 16 bases in the middle. The CDR3 contains 17 residues. From germline, CDR1 is ENHRY and CDR2 SYGVKD. CDR3 in DNA: TGTGCCATCAGTGCGGAGCAGGGGCCTATTAGCAATCAGCCCCAGCATTTT. Amino acids: CAISAEQGPISNQPQHF.

V gene TRBV20-1 combines with J gene TRBJ2-7, with 8 bases identical to TRBD1. Per germline, CDR1 DFQATT and CDR2 SNEGSKA (reference sequence). This CDR3 is 17 amino acids long. V trimming: 3 bases; J trimming: 0 bases; junction bases outside the gene matches: 13. CDR3 loop: CSASDRGRPASSYEQYF. The CDR3 DNA is TGCAGTGCTAGTGACAGGGGCCGTCCCGCCAGCTCCTACGAGCAGTACTTC.

This chain joins TRBV6-1 and TRBJ2-4; 7 bases align to TRBD1. The CDR3 is made up of 17 amino acids. The germline CDR1 and CDR2 sequences are MNHNS and SASEGT. The ends lost 4 bases at V and 0 bases at J; junction bases unmatched: 9. The CDR3 here is CASSATTGSTAKNIQYF. For the CDR3, the DNA is TGTGCCAGCAGTGCGACGACAGGGAGTACAGCCAAAAACATTCAGTACTTC.